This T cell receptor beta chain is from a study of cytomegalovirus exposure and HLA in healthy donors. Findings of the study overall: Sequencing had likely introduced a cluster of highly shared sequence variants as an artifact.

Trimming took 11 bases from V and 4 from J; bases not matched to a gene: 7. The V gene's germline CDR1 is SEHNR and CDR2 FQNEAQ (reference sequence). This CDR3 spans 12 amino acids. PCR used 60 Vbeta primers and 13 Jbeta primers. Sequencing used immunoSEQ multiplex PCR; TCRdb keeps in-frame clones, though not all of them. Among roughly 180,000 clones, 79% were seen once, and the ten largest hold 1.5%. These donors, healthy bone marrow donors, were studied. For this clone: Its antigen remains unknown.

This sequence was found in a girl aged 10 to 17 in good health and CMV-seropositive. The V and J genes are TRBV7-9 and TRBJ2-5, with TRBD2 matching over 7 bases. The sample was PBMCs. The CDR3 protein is CAASGGGETQYF. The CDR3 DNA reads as TGTGCCGCCTCGGGGGGAGGAGAGACCCAGTACTTC.